Reported below is one T cell receptor beta chain. A J-beta primer mix and a sample-barcoded 5' primer were used in a second PCR of roughly 6 to 12 cycles. From the 5' RACE reads, TCRdb called clonotypes with MiXCR, one entry per CDR3 protein. The sample lists 1 million to 1.2 million distinct CDR3 sequences; 35% to 45% were seen once. Peripheral blood was drawn, roughly 10 milliliters per donor. The total RNA that was extracted per sample amounted to at least 5 micrograms. These data originate in a study of blood T cells in healthy people across ages. Trimming took off 6 bases at V and 6 bases at J, with 11 bases between the two ends. CDR3 length: 13 amino acids.

The V and J genes are TRBV12-3 or TRBV12-4 and TRBJ2-2, with a weak D call TRBD2 (6 bases). The TCR comes from a young man in good health. Sequenced input: blood. The CDR3 loop is CASSGTSSGELFF. The DNA of the CDR3 is TGTGCCAGCAGCGGGACTTCTTCCGGGGAGCTGTTTTTT.